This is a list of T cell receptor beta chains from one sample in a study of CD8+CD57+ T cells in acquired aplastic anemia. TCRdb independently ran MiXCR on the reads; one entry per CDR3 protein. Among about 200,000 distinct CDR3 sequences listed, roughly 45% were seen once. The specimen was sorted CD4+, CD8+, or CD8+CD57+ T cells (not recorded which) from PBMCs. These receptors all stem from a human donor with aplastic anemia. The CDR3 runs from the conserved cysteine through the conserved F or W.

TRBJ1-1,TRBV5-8,CASSLKGAGRLEAFF
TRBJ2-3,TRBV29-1,CSVGQGRDTQYF
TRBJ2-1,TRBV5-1,CASSPTWAYNEQFF
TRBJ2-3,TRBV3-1,CASSTLCGGGDTQYF
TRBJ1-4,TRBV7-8,CASSQQAGARDSTNEKLFF
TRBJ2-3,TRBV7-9,CASSLGAAVTDTQYF
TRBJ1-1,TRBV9,CASSVAAVRTEAFF
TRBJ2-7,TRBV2,CASRSTSGASYEQYF
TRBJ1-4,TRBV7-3,CASSRDTRNEKLFF
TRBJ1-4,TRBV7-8,CASSLGRTSWDEKLFF
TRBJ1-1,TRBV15,CATSRDPADAEAFF
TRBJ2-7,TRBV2,CASRGSWGEQYF
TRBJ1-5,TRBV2,CACSDGPRILSNQPQHF
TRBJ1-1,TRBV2,CASSEGTENTEAFF
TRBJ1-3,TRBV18,CASSPRDRGLSGNTIYF